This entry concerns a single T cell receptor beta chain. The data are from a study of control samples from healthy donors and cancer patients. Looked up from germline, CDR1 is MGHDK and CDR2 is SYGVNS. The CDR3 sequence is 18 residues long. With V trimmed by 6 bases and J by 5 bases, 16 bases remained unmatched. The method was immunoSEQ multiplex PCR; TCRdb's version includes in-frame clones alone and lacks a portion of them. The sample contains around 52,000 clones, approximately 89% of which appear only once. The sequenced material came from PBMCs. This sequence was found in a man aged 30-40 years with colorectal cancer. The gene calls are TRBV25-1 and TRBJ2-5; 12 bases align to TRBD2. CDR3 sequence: CASSLGWTSGVLGETQYF. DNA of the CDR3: TGTGCCAGCAGCCTCGGTTGGACTAGCGGGGTTTTGGGTGAGACCCAGTACTTC.